These T cell receptor beta chains were read from a single sample in a study of CD8+ T cells in alopecia areata. The data were produced by immunoSEQ multiplex PCR, yet TCRdb's version contains in-frame clones alone and is incomplete. The table lists hundreds of thousands of clones, around 66% of them singletons. Sequenced material: CD4+ T cells sorted from blood, taken at approximately week 42, from a patient treated with tofacitinib. The receptor set was obtained from a human donor with alopecia areata. The CDR3 runs from the conserved cysteine through the conserved F or W. D genes are given only for firm matches. Clone size is not always given. Where it is, it says once, few, many or a class for expanded clones.

D,V,J,size,CDR3,DNA
TRBD1,TRBV6-6,TRBJ2-2,NA,CASSFGTGVVGELFF,TGTGCCAGCAGTTTCGGGACAGGGGTGGTCGGGGAGCTGTTTTTT
NA,TRBV11-2,TRBJ1-1,NA,CASSSGYTEAFF,TGTGCCAGCAGCTCTGGGTACACTGAAGCTTTCTTT
NA,TRBV14,TRBJ2-7,NA,CASSFSRAGEQYF,TGTGCCAGCAGCTTTAGTAGGGCGGGCGAGCAGTACTTC
NA,TRBV27,TRBJ2-7,NA,CASSFPPYYEQYF,TGTGCCAGCAGTTTCCCTCCTTACTACGAGCAGTACTTC
NA,TRBV5-1,TRBJ2-5,NA,CASSSGIQETQYF,TGCGCCAGCAGCTCGGGGATACAAGAGACCCAGTACTTC
NA,TRBV29-1,TRBJ2-3,NA,CSLLRVDTQYF,TGCAGCCTTCTGCGAGTAGATACGCAGTATTTT
NA,TRBV27,TRBJ2-7,NA,CASSTGPRGAYEQYF,TGTGCCAGCAGTACAGGGCCGCGAGGCGCCTACGAGCAGTACTTC
NA,TRBV19,TRBJ1-1,few,CASSSGTYHTEAFF,TGTGCCAGTAGTAGCGGGACTTACCACACTGAAGCTTTCTTT
NA,TRBV27,TRBJ2-7,NA,CATARKLTYEQYF,TGTGCCACCGCAAGGAAACTCACCTACGAGCAGTACTTC
NA,TRBV27,TRBJ1-6,NA,CASSLQGKSPLHF,TGTGCCAGCAGTTTACAGGGGAAATCACCCCTCCACTTT
TRBD1,TRBV30,TRBJ2-5,NA,CAWSAGTGPQETQYF,TGTGCCTGGAGTGCGGGGACAGGTCCCCAAGAGACCCAGTACTTC
NA,TRBV29-1,TRBJ2-3,NA,CSVHEVTDTQYF,TGCAGCGTTCACGAGGTGACCGATACGCAGTATTTT
NA,TRBV5-1,TRBJ2-1,NA,CASSPDDNEQFF,TGCGCCAGCAGCCCGGACGACAATGAGCAGTTCTTC
TRBD1,TRBV14,TRBJ2-7,few,CASSLGGPYEQYF,TGTGCCAGCAGCCTAGGGGGCCCCTACGAGCAGTACTTC
NA,TRBV30,TRBJ2-3,NA,CAWRFQGLDTQYF,TGTGCCTGGAGATTCCAGGGTCTAGATACGCAGTATTTT
NA,TRBV4-1,TRBJ2-6,NA,CASSQDPLAGANVLTF,TGCGCCAGCAGCCAAGATCCCTTGGCTGGGGCCAACGTCCTGACTTTC
TRBD1,TRBV5-4,TRBJ2-5,once,CASSRRQGQETQYF,TGTGCCAGCAGCCGGAGACAGGGTCAAGAGACCCAGTACTTC
NA,TRBV7-8,TRBJ1-2,NA,CASSLSGHNYGYTF,TGTGCCAGCAGCTTATCAGGACATAACTATGGCTACACCTTC
NA,TRBV23-1,TRBJ1-3,NA,CASRPVRHSGNTIYF,TGCGCCAGCAGGCCGGTGAGGCACTCTGGAAACACCATATATTTT
NA,TRBV27,TRBJ1-5,NA,CASSTTGMSSNQPQHF,TGTGCCAGCAGTACCACAGGGATGAGTAGCAATCAGCCCCAGCATTTT
NA,TRBV29-1,TRBJ2-1,few,CSVAQGQYNEQFF,TGCAGCGTCGCACAGGGACAATACAATGAGCAGTTCTTC
NA,TRBV7-9,TRBJ1-1,NA,CASSPMGGAFF,TGTGCCAGCAGTCCAATGGGCGGGGCTTTCTTT
TRBD1,TRBV11-2,TRBJ1-6,NA,CASSPPGTGNSPLHF,TGTGCCAGCAGCCCGCCCGGGACAGGAAATTCACCCCTCCACTTT
NA,TRBV29-1,TRBJ1-2,NA,CSVAVDREYGYTF,TGCAGCGTTGCAGTTGACAGAGAATATGGCTACACCTTC
TRBD2,TRBV10-3,TRBJ2-7,NA,CAIGGTSGGAYEQYF,TGTGCCATCGGGGGGACTAGCGGTGGGGCCTACGAGCAGTACTTC
NA,TRBV9,TRBJ2-5,NA,CASSPKTDRETQYF,TGTGCCAGCAGCCCTAAGACTGACAGGGAGACCCAGTACTTC
TRBD1,TRBV6-6,TRBJ2-7,NA,CASSYRDRGAYEQYF,TGTGCCAGCAGTTATCGGGACAGGGGAGCCTACGAGCAGTACTTC
NA,TRBV4-3,TRBJ2-7,NA,CASSQGGPYEQYF,TGCGCCAGCAGCCAGGGTGGCCCCTACGAGCAGTACTTC
NA,TRBV2,TRBJ2-7,NA,CASSEESPAYEQYF,TGTGCCAGCAGTGAAGAGTCACCGGCCTACGAGCAGTACTTC
NA,TRBV29-1,TRBJ2-1,few,CSVEEGSEQFF,TGCAGCGTTGAAGAGGGTTCCGAGCAGTTCTTC
TRBD2,TRBV29-1,TRBJ2-3,few,CSVLAGGQDTQYF,TGCAGCGTTCTAGCGGGGGGGCAAGATACGCAGTATTTT
NA,TRBV25-1,TRBJ1-2,few,CASSDQGWGGYTF,TGTGCCAGCAGTGATCAGGGATGGGGTGGCTACACCTTC
TRBD1,TRBV10-3,TRBJ2-6,NA,CAIRGDSSSGANVLTF,TGTGCCATCAGGGGGGACAGTAGCTCTGGGGCCAACGTCCTGACTTTC
NA,TRBV29-1,TRBJ2-5,few,CSVAIGTEKETQYF,TGCAGCGTTGCGATCGGGACGGAGAAAGAGACCCAGTACTTC
NA,TRBV30,TRBJ2-2,few,CAWGTLGETGELFF,TGTGCCTGGGGGACCCTCGGGGAAACCGGGGAGCTGTTTTTT
TRBD1,TRBV10-3,TRBJ1-4,NA,CAIGQAATNEKLFF,TGTGCCATCGGACAGGCCGCAACTAATGAAAAACTGTTTTTT
NA,TRBV14,TRBJ2-7,NA,CASSLQGFEQYF,TGTGCCAGCAGCCTCCAGGGGTTTGAGCAGTACTTC
TRBD2,TRBV27,TRBJ2-2,NA,CASSPGLAGGELFF,TGTGCCAGCAGTCCTGGACTAGCGGGGGGGGAGCTGTTTTTT
NA,TRBV29-1,TRBJ2-1,NA,CSVSNEQFF,TGCAGCGTCTCTAATGAGCAGTTCTTC
TRBD1,TRBV18,TRBJ2-5,NA,CASSPSGQGAEGTQYF,TGTGCCAGCTCACCGAGCGGCCAGGGGGCCGAAGGGACCCAGTACTTC
TRBD2,TRBV11-1,TRBJ2-1,NA,CASSLARTSGGAVKFF,TGTGCCAGCAGCTTAGCCCGGACTAGCGGGGGGGCCGTGAAGTTCTTC
NA,TRBV14,TRBJ1-4,NA,CASSQQSNEKLFF,TGTGCCAGCAGCCAGCAGTCTAATGAAAAACTGTTTTTT
NA,TRBV23-1,TRBJ1-1,NA,CASSQYLGMNTEAFF,TGCGCCAGCAGTCAATATCTGGGCATGAACACTGAAGCTTTCTTT
TRBD1,TRBV5-1,TRBJ2-7,NA,CASSPPVDRTYEQYF,TGCGCCAGCAGCCCCCCGGTGGACAGGACCTACGAGCAGTACTTC
NA,TRBV2,TRBJ2-4,NA,CASSEGELDIQYF,TGTGCCAGCAGTGAGGGGGAGTTGGACATTCAGTACTTC
TRBD1,TRBV30,TRBJ1-2,once,CAWTMGQNYGYTF,TGTGCCTGGACCATGGGACAGAACTATGGCTACACCTTC
NA,TRBV5-1,TRBJ2-5,few,CASSLLVNKETQYF,TGCGCCAGCAGCTTATTAGTCAACAAAGAGACCCAGTACTTC
NA,TRBV11-2,TRBJ2-1,NA,CASRTGGLNEQFF,TGTGCCAGCAGGACGGGGGGCCTTAATGAGCAGTTCTTC
TRBD1,TRBV4-3,TRBJ1-2,NA,CASSQEAGTGLVFVGYTF,TGCGCCAGCAGCCAAGAGGCAGGGACAGGGCTCGTTTTTGTTGGCTACACCTTC
NA,TRBV6-5,TRBJ1-1,NA,CASSYSKVNTEAFF,TGTGCCAGCAGTTACTCGAAAGTGAACACTGAAGCTTTCTTT
NA,TRBV4-1,TRBJ1-1,NA,CASSQEYPGLEAFF,TGCGCCAGCAGCCAAGAGTACCCGGGACTTGAAGCTTTCTTT
NA,TRBV4-1,TRBJ2-3,once,CASSPIAETTDTQYF,TGCGCCAGCAGCCCAATAGCGGAAACGACAGATACGCAGTATTTT
NA,TRBV5-1,TRBJ1-2,NA,CASSRGLSPEGYTF,TGCGCCAGCAGCCGGGGACTCTCTCCCGAGGGCTACACCTTC